The T cell receptor (beta chain) under discussion was sequenced for a study of regulatory T cells in long-lasting Graves disease. This clonotype has a handful of counts. Its antigen is still unknown. Assembly of TCR beta libraries relied on iRepertoire HTBI primers together with Arm-PCR of CDR3 regions. MiXCR was run by TCRdb on the multiplex PCR reads, yielding one entry per CDR3 protein. The sample lists roughly 430,000 distinct CDR3 sequences; approximately 16% were seen once. Findings of the study overall: TRBV28, TRBJ1-2 and TRBJ2-5 emerged as the favored segments in persistent disease.

The V gene lost 0 bases and the J gene lost 0 bases, with 12 bases spanning the gap. The CDR3 has 17 amino acids. Germline CDR1 is SGHAT and CDR2 is FQNNGV. Time point indicated: newly diagnosed GD, antithyroid drugs for less than 3 months. Isolated PBMC RNA provided the starting material for the TCR library. These data also featured in a second study, about T cells in Graves' hyperthyroidism and ophthalmopathy.

The chain is built from TRBV11-2 and TRBJ1-3, with D uncertain. This sequence originates from a woman in her 30s with Graves disease. The sample was peripheral blood mononuclear cells (PBMCs), taken at new diagnosis, from a patient treated with antithyroid drugs. CDR3 protein: CASSLDSASLSGNTIYF. CDR3 DNA sequence: TGTGCCAGCAGCTTAGATTCAGCCAGCCTCTCTGGAAACACCATATATTTT.